These 7 T cell receptor beta chains originate from one sample sequenced in a study of cytomegalovirus exposure and HLA in healthy donors. PCR was performed using 60 Vbeta and 13 Jbeta primers. Method: immunoSEQ multiplex PCR; TCRdb's copy keeps in-frame clones and lacks some. Here the sample spans over 60,000 clones, roughly 71% being singletons. Sequenced: PBMCs. The receptors shown here come from a man between 65 and 85 years old in good health and CMV-seronegative.

About this clone: The same CDR3 arises from other DNA sequences in this sample as well. The chain carries TRBV18 and TRBJ2-5, with a tentative D call TRBD1 (6 bases). Trimming took off 2 bases at V and 1 base at J, with 8 bases between the two ends. CDR1 KGHSH and CDR2 LQKENI come from the germline V gene. The CDR3 is 14 residues long. Written as DNA, the CDR3 is TGTGCCAGCTCACCAGCACAGGGCCAAGAGACCCAGTACTTC. Encoded protein: CASSPAQGQETQYF.

A few counts support this clone. The chain links TRBV5-1 to TRBJ2-1, with TRBD2 identical over 8 bases. The CDR3 covers 16 residues. Per germline, CDR1 SGHRS and CDR2 YFSETQ. V lost 6 bases and J lost 0; bases outside the gene matches: 8. CDR3 sequence (DNA): TGCGCCAGCAAGCTTATGAGCGGGAGCTCCTACAATGAGCAGTTCTTC. Amino acid sequence: CASKLMSGSSYNEQFF.

This clone was picked up a small number of times. The chain employs TRBV5-1 and TRBJ2-7, with 10 positions matching TRBD1. V trimming: 8 bases; J trimming: 5 bases; junction bases outside the gene matches: 10. The V gene's germline CDR1 is SGHRS and CDR2 YFSETQ. The CDR3 extends over 14 amino acids. CDR3 protein: CASRPGQGIDEQYF. As DNA, the CDR3 is TGCGCCAGTCGCCCGGGACAGGGGATCGACGAGCAGTACTTC.

CDR3 in amino acids: CASSGDRERTEAFF. In nucleotides, the CDR3 is TGTGCCAGCAGTGGAGACAGGGAGCGGACTGAAGCTTTCTTT. The chain uses TRBV2 and TRBJ1-1; 7 bases are shared with TRBD1. V dropped 4 bases and J dropped 5; count of bases not matched to a gene: 7. Germline V gives CDR1 SNHLY, CDR2 FYNNEI. CDR3 length: 14 amino acids.

This clone was seen only once. CDR3 DNA sequence: TGTGCCAGCAGTCACCGGGGGGGTGGGAGGGCCGGCTATGAGCAGTTCTTC. This gives the protein CASSHRGGGRAGYEQFF. This sequence joins TRBV7-6 and TRBJ2-1, with TRBD2 identical over 8 bases. The CDR3 runs 17 residues. The V segment lost 6 bases and the J segment 8 bases; nucleotides outside the gene matches: 18. Germline values: CDR1 SGHVS, CDR2 FNYEAQ. Together with reference TRBV7-6 and TRBJ2-1, the CDR3 gives the full variable domain: GAGVSQSPRYKVTKRGQDVALRCDPISGHVSLYWYRQALGQGPEFLTYFNYEAQQDKSGLPNDRFSAERPEGSISTLTIQRTEQRDSAMYRCASSHRGGGRAGYEQFFGPGTRLTVL.

This clone occurred a few times. The chain links TRBV6-6 to TRBJ1-2, with 8 nucleotides matching TRBD1. The CDR3 covers 14 residues. J gave up 8 bases and V 5 bases, and 10 bases lay outside the gene matches. Germline CDR1 and CDR2: MNHNY and SVGAGI (reference sequence). This CDR3 reads CASSSSMTGVGYTF. The CDR3 nucleotides are TGTGCCAGCAGTAGCTCAATGACAGGGGTCGGCTACACCTTC.

The chain employs TRBV7-8 and TRBJ1-2; the D gene is possibly TRBD1 (6 bases). The germline V gene has CDR1 SGHVS and CDR2 FQNEAQ. The V gene lost 1 base and the J gene lost 5 bases, with 11 bases spanning the gap. The length of the CDR3 is 14 residues. This CDR3 reads CASSLDRVPYGYTF. In DNA form, the CDR3 reads TGTGCCAGCAGCTTAGACAGGGTCCCTTATGGCTACACCTTC.